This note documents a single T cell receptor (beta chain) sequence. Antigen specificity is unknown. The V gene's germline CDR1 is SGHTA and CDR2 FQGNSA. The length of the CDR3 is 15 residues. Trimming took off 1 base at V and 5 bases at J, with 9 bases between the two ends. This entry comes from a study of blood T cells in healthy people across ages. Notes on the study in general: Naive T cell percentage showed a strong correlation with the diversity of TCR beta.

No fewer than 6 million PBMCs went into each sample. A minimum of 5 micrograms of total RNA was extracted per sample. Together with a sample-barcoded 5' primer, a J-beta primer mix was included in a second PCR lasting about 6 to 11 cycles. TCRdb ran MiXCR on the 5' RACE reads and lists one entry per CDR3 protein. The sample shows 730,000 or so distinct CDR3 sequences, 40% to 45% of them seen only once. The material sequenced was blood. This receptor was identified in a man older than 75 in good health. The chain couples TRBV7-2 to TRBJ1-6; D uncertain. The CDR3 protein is CASSLVTGNNSPLHF. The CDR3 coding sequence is TGTGCCAGCAGCTTAGTAACCGGGAATAATTCACCCCTCCACTTT.